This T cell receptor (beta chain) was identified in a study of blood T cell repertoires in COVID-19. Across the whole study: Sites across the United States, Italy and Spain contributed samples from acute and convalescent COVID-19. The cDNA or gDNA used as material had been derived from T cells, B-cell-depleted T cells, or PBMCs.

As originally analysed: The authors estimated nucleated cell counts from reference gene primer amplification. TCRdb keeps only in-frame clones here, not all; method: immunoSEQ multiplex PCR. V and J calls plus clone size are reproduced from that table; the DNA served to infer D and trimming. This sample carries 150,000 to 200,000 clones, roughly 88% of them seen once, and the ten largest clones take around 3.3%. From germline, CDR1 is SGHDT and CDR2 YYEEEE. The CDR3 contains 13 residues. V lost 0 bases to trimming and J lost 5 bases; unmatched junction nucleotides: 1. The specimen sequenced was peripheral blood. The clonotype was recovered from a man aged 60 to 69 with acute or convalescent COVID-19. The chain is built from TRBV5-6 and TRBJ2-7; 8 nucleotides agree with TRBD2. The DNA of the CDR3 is TGTGCCAGCAGCTTGGGACTAGCGAACGAGCAGTACTTC. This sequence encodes CASSLGLANEQYF.